The entry below describes one T cell receptor (beta chain). As to time point: sample taken at primary tumor resection. Unsorted whole RNA of tumor, nontumor lung or frozen PBMC was sequenced. The entry originates in a study of spatial heterogeneity in lung cancer. TCRdb redid the calling of the 5' RACE reads with MiXCR, one entry per CDR3 protein. The sample lists under 85,000 distinct CDR3 sequences; about 7.8% were seen once. V gave up 5 bases and J gave up 4 bases; unmatched junction bases: 7. Germline loops: CDR1 MNHEY, CDR2 SVGAGI. The CDR3 totals 16 residues. The clonotype originates from a male donor with early-stage non-small cell lung cancer. The genes are TRBV6-5 and TRBJ2-2; 10 bases fit TRBD2. This specimen consisted of PBMCs, obtained at surgery. CDR3 coding DNA: TGTGCCAGCAGTCCTAGCGGGAGTGGTGGCACCGGGGAGCTGTTTTTT. It specifies CASSPSGSGGTGELFF.